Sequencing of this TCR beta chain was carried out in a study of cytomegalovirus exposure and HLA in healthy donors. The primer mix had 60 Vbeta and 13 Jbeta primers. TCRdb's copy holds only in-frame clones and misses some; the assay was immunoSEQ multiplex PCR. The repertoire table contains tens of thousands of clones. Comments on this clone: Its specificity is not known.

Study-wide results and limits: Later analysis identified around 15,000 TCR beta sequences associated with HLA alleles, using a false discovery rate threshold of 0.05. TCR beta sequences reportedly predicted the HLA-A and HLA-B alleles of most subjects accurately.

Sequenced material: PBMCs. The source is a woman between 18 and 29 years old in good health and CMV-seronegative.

The CDR3 reads CSVEDRLGGDTQYF. The CDR3 coding sequence is TGCAGCGTTGAAGATCGGCTAGGGGGAGATACGCAGTATTTT. This chain connects TRBV29-1 to TRBJ2-3; D may be TRBD1 (6 bases). The CDR3 contains 14 residues. Trimming left V 0 bases short and J 5 bases short, with 12 bases between. The germline V gene has CDR1 SQVTM and CDR2 ANQGSEA.